This TCR beta chain came from a study of OX40 agonist ivuxolimab in advanced cancers. Study-wide background: Subjects had a mean age of about 65 years, with a range of roughly 20 to 79; around 80% were male. Prior therapy, whether anti-PD-1, anti-PD-L1 or anti-CTLA-4, was allowed, and roughly 44% had some.

Produced via immunoSEQ multiplex PCR; TCRdb's table is partial and in-frame only. Among about 62,000 clones listed, approximately 80% were seen once. This clone was detected once. The antigen is unknown. Findings of the study overall: Among T cells, CD8+ cells averaged more expanded clones than CD4+ cells.

Germline loops: CDR1 ENHRY, CDR2 SYGVKD. This CDR3 comprises 13 residues. The ends were cut back, 8 bases at V and 0 bases at J, with 10 bases in the middle. The sequence was obtained from an adult with an advanced solid tumor such as melanoma, head and neck, liver or kidney cancer. The source material was CD4+ or CD8+ T cells sorted from blood, sampled in a trial of the OX40 agonist ivuxolimab. The chain links TRBV10-3 to TRBJ1-1; D not certain. CDR3 sequence reads: CAIEDYMNTEAFF. As DNA, the CDR3 is TGTGCCATCGAGGATTACATGAACACTGAAGCTTTCTTT.